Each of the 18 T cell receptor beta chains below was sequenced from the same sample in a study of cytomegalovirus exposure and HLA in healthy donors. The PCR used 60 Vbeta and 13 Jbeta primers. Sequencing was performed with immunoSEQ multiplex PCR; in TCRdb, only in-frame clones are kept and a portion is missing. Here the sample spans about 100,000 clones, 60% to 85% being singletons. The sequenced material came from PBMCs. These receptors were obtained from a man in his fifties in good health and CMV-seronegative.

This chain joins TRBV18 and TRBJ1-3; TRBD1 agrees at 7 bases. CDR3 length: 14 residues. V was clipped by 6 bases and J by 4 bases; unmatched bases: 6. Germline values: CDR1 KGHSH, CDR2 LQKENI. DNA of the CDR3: TGTGCCAGCTCTCCCGGGACAGACGGAAACACCATATATTTT. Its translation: CASSPGTDGNTIYF.

The CDR3 spells CASSDSSPTGAITDTQYF. Written as DNA, the CDR3 is TGTGCCAGCAGTGACTCGAGTCCGACAGGGGCCATCACAGATACGCAGTATTTT. The rearrangement links TRBV6-4 to TRBJ2-3, with 8 bases identical to TRBD1. V shed 0 bases and J 2 bases; nucleotides not matched to a gene: 10. CDR1 is MRHNA, CDR2 SNTAGT, per germline. This CDR3 spans 18 amino acids.

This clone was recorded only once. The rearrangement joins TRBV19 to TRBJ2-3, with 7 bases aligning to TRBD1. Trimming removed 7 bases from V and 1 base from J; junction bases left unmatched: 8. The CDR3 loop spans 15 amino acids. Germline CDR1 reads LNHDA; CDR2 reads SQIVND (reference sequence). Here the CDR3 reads CASTSGDSGTDTQYF. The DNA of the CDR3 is TGTGCCAGTACCTCAGGGGACAGTGGCACAGATACGCAGTATTTT.

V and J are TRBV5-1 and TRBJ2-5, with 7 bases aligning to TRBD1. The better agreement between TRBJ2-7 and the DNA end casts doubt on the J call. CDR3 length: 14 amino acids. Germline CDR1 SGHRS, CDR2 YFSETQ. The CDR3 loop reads CASSHRQGPYEQYF. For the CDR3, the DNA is TGCGCCAGCAGCCACCGACAGGGACCCTACGAGCAGTACTTC.

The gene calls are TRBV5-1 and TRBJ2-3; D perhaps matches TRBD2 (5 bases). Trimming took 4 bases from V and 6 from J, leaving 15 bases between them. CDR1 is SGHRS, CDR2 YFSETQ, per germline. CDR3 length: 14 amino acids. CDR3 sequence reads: CASSPERPGDTQYF. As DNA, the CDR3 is TGCGCCAGCAGCCCCGAACGGCCGGGGGATACGCAGTATTTT.

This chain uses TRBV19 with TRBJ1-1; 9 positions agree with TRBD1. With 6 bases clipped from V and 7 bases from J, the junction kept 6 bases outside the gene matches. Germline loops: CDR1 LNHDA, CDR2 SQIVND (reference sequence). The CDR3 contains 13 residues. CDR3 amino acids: CASRSTGGIEAFF. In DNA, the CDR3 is TGTGCCAGTAGATCGACAGGGGGGATTGAAGCTTTCTTT.

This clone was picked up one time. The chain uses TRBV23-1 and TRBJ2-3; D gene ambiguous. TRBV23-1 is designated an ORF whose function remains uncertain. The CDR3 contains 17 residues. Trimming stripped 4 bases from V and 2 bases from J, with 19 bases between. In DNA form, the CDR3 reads TGCGCCAGCAGTCTCCCCCCCCGGGTGAAGTTCACAGATACGCAGTATTTT. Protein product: CASSLPPRVKFTDTQYF.

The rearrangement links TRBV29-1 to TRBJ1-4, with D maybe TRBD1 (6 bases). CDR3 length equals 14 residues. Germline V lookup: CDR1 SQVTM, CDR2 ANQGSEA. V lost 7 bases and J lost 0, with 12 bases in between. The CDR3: CSGLTGTTNEKLFF. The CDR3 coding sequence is TGCAGCGGACTAACAGGGACAACTAATGAAAAACTGTTTTTT.

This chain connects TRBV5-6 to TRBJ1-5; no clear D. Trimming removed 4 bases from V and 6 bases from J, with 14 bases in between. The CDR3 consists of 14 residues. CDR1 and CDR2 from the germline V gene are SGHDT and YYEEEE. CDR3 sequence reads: CASSRGGSGQPQHF. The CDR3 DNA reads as TGTGCCAGCAGCCGGGGAGGCTCCGGTCAGCCCCAGCATTTT.

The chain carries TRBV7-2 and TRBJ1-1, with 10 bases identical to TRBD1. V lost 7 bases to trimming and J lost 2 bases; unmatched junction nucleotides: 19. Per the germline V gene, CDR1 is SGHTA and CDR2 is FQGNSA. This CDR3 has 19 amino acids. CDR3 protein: CASNIRQGAQRWRNTEAFF. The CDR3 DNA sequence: TGTGCCAGCAACATTCGACAGGGGGCGCAAAGATGGAGAAACACTGAAGCTTTCTTT.

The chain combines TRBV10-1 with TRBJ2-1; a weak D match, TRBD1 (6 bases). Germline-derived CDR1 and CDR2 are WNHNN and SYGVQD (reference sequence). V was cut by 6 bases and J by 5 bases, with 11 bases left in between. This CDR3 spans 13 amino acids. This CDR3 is CASSLDRNNEQFF. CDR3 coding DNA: TGCGCCAGCAGCTTGGACAGAAACAATGAGCAGTTCTTC.

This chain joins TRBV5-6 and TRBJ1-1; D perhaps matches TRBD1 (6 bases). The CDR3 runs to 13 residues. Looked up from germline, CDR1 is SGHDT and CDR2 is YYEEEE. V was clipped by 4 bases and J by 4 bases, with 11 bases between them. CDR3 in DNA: TGTGCCAGCAGCAAACAGGGCGTCACTGAAGCTTTCTTT. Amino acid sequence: CASSKQGVTEAFF.

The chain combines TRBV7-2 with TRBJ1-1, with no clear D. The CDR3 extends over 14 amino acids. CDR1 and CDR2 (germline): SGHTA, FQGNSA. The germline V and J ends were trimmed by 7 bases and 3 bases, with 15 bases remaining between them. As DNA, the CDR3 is TGTGCCAGCAATAAGAACGGAGCTTACACTGAAGCTTTCTTT. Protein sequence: CASNKNGAYTEAFF.

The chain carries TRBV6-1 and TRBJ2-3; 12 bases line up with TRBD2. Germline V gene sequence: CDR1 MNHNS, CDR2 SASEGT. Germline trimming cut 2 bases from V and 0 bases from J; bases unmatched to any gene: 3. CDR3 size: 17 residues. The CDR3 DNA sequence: TGTGCCAGCAGTGAACGGACTAGCGGGGCTAGCACAGATACGCAGTATTTT. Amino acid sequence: CASSERTSGASTDTQYF.

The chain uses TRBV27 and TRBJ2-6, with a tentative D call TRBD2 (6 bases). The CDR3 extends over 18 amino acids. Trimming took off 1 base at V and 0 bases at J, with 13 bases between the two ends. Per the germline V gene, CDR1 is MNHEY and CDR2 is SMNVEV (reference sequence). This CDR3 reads CASSLWGEGNSGANVLTF. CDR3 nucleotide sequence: TGTGCCAGCAGTTTATGGGGGGAAGGTAACTCTGGGGCCAACGTCCTGACTTTC. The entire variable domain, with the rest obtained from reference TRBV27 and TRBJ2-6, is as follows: EAQVTQNPRYLITVTGKKLTVTCSQNMNHEYMSWYRQDPGLGLRQIYYSMNVEVTDKGDVPEGYKVSRKEKRNFPLILESPSPNQTSLYFCASSLWGEGNSGANVLTFGAGSRLTVL.

CDR3 sequence: CASSQKGTSGRNEQFF. DNA for the CDR3: TGTGCCAGCTCCCAAAAGGGGACTAGCGGGAGGAATGAGCAGTTCTTC. This chain connects TRBV18 to TRBJ2-1, with 15 bases aligning to TRBD2. J lost 7 bases, V lost 6 bases, and 7 bases had no gene match. Germline CDR1 reads KGHSH; CDR2 reads LQKENI. The CDR3 contains 16 residues.

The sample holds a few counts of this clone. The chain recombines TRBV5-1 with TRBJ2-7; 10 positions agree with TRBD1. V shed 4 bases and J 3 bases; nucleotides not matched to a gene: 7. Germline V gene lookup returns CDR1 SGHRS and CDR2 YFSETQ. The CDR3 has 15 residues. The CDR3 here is CASSTSGTGVYEQYF. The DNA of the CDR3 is TGCGCCAGCAGCACCTCCGGGACAGGGGTCTACGAGCAGTACTTC.

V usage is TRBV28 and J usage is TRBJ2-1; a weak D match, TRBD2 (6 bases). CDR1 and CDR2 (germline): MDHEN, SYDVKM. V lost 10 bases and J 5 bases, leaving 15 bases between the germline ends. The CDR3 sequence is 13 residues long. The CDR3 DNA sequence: TGTGCCAACTCCGCGGGGCTCAACAATGAGCAGTTCTTC. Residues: CANSAGLNNEQFF.